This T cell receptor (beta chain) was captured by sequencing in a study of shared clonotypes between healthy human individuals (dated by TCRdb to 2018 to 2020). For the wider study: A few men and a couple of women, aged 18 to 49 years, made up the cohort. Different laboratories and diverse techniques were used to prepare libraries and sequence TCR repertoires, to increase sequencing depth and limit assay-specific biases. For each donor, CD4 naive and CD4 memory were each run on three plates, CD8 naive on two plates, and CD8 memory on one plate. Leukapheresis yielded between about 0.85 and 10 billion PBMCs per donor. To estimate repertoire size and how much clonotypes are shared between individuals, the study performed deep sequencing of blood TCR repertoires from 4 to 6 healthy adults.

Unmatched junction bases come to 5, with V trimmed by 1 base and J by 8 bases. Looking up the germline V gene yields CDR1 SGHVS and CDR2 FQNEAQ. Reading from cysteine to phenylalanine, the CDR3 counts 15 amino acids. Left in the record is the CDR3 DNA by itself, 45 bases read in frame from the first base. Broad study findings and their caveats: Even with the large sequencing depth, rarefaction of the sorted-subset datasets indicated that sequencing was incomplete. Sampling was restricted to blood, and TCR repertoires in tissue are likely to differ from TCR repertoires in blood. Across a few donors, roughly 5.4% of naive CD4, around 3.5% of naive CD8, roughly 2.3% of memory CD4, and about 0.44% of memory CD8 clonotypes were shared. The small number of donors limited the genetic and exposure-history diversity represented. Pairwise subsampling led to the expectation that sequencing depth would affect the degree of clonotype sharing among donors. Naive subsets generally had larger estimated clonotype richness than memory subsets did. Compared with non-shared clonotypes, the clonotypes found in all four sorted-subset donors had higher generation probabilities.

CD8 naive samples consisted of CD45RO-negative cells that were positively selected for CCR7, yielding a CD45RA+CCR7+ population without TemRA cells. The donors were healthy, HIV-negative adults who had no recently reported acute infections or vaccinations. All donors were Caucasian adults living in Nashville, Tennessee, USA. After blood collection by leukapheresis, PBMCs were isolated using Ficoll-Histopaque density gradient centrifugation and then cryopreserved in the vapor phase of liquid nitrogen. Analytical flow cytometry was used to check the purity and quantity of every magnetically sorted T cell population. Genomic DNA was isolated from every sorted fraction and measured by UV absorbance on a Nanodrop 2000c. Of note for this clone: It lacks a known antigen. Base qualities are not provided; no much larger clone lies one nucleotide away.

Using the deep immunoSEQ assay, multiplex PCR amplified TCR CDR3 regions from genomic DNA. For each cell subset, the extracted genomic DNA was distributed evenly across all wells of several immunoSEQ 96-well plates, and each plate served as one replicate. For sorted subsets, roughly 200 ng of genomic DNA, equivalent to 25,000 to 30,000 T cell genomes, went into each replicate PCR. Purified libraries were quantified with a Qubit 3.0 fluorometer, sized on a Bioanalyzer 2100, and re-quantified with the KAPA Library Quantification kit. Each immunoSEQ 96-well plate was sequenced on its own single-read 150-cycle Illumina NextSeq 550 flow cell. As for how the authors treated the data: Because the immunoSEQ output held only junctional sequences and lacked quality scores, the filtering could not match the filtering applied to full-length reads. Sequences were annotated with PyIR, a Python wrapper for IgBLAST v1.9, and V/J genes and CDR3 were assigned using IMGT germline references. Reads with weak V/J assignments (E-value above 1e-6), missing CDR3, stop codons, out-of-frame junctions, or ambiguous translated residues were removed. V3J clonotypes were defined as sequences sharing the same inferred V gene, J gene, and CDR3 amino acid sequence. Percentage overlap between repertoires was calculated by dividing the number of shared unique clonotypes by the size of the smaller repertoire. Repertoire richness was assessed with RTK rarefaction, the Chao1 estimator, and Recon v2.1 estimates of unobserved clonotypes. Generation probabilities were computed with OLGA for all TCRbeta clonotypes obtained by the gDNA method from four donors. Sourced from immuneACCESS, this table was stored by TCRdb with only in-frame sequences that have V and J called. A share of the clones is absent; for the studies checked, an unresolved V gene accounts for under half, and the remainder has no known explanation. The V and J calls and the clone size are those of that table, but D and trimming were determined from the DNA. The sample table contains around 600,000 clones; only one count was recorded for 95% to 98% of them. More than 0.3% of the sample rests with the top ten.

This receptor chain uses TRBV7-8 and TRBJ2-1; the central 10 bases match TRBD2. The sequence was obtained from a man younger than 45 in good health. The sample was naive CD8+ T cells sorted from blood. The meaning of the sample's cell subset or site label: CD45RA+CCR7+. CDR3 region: CASSLELAGNDEQFF. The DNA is TGTGCCAGCAGCTTAGAACTAGCGGGAAACGATGAGCAGTTCTTC.